This T cell receptor (beta chain) was sequenced for a study of Ad26.COV2.S vaccination and SARS-CoV-2 variants. Whole-study results and caveats: Overall T cell responses may have been underestimated by the analyses of TCR breadth and depth. In vaccinated individuals, spike-specific CD8+ and CD4+ T cell responses reportedly displayed substantial breadth. Participants in the vaccine arm had higher spike-specific TCR breadth; placebo recipients had lower.

Libraries were prepared by immunoSEQ multiplex PCR; TCRdb keeps only in-frame clonotypes and omits some of them. Counted here are over 90,000 clones, about three quarters occurring once; the ten biggest clones make up roughly 17%. The CDR3 is made up of 14 amino acids. Germline V lookup: CDR1 SGDLS, CDR2 YYNGEE. J was trimmed by 9 bases and V by 4 bases; bases with no gene match: 7. Details on this clone: Antigen unknown.

This chain uses TRBV9 with TRBJ2-1; 10 bases are shared with TRBD1. The sequenced sample was peripheral blood, obtained after recovery from COVID-19. The clonotype was recovered from a human donor who had recovered from COVID-19. CDR3 protein: CASSLGQGTGEQFF. CDR3 in DNA: TGTGCCAGCAGCTTGGGACAGGGGACGGGTGAGCAGTTCTTC.